These 32 T cell receptor beta chains originate from one sample sequenced in a study of T cell responses to AZD1222 COVID-19 vaccine. Repertoires were generated with immunoSEQ multiplex PCR, while TCRdb's copy carries only in-frame clones and drops some. In the table there are approximately 120,000 clones, approximately 90% of which are singletons. Sample: peripheral blood, taken on day 0 of AZD1222 vaccination. The receptors stem from an adult in good health.

The chain is built from TRBV7-2 and TRBJ2-1; no firm D call. The CDR3 spans 11 residues. Germline loops: CDR1 SGHTA, CDR2 FQGNSA. V was clipped by 1 base and J by 8 bases, with 3 bases between them. The CDR3 DNA reads TGTGCCAGCAGCTTAGTCGATGAGCAGTTCTTC. Translated, it gives CASSLVDEQFF.

The count of this clone is one. CDR3 loop: CASSSGGPYNEQFF. As DNA, the CDR3 is TGCGCCAGCAGCTCGGGGGGCCCCTACAATGAGCAGTTCTTC. This rearrangement joins TRBV4-1 to TRBJ2-1, with TRBD2 as a possible D gene (7 bases). The germline CDR1 and CDR2 sequences are MGHRA and YSYEKL. The CDR3 extends over 14 amino acids. The V and J ends lost 5 bases and 2 bases respectively, with 10 bases between them.

CDR3 in DNA: TGTGCCAGCAGCTACCGGACAGGGGGCGAGTATGGCTACACCTTC. Translating it yields CASSYRTGGEYGYTF. V gene TRBV7-2 combines with J gene TRBJ1-2; 11 bases are shared with TRBD1. In germline, CDR1 is SGHTA, CDR2 FQGNSA. This CDR3 has 15 residues. The V and J ends lost 4 bases and 5 bases, in that order; junction bases with no gene match: 6.

The chain recombines TRBV11-3 with TRBJ1-3; 8 bases match TRBD1. Germline lookup yields CDR1 SGHNT and CDR2 YENEEA. The CDR3 is 15 residues long. With 5 bases clipped from V and 1 base from J, the junction kept 4 bases outside the gene matches. Here the CDR3 DNA reads TGTGCCAGCAGCCCAGGACAGGGATCTGGAAACACCATATATTTT. This codes for CASSPGQGSGNTIYF.

CDR3 in amino acids: CASSHRGPGANVLTF. The CDR3 nucleotides are TGTGCCAGCAGCCACAGGGGACCCGGGGCCAACGTCCTGACTTTC. The chain links TRBV28 to TRBJ2-6; 7 bases fit TRBD1. Germline CDR1 is MDHEN and CDR2 is SYDVKM. This CDR3 spans 15 amino acids. V lost 6 bases, J lost 4 bases, and 6 bases stayed unmatched.

V gene TRBV6-1 combines with J gene TRBJ2-3, with D possibly matching TRBD2 (5 bases). Trimming removed 6 bases from V and 2 bases from J, with 9 bases in between. The CDR3 runs to 13 residues. Germline lookup yields CDR1 MNHNS and CDR2 SASEGT. CDR3 region: CASRSRDTDTQYF. CDR3 coding DNA: TGTGCCAGCAGGTCCCGGGACACAGATACGCAGTATTTT.

This chain joins TRBV3-1 (or the pseudogene TRBV3-2) and TRBJ1-6, with TRBD1 identical over 11 bases. There are 15 residues in the CDR3. V shed 4 bases, J shed 6 bases, and the junction held 2 bases outside the gene matches. Germline V lookup: CDR1 LGHDT, CDR2 YNNKEL (reference sequence). The CDR3: CASSRGTGGNSPLHF. CDR3 DNA: TGTGCCAGCAGCCGAGGGACAGGGGGTAATTCACCCCTCCACTTT.

The V gene is TRBV11-3, the J gene TRBJ2-2, with D perhaps being TRBD1 or TRBD2 (5 bases each). The V gene lost 5 bases and the J gene lost 6 bases, with 10 bases spanning the gap. The germline CDR1 and CDR2 sequences are SGHNT and YENEEA. The CDR3 is made up of 13 amino acids. The CDR3 DNA is TGTGCCAGCAGCGCCAGGGACCCCGGGGAGCTGTTTTTT. Translation gives CASSARDPGELFF.

The rearrangement links TRBV7-8 to TRBJ1-2; a weak D match, TRBD1 (5 bases). CDR1 is SGHVS, CDR2 FQNEAQ, per germline. The CDR3 totals 15 residues. With 0 bases removed from V and 3 bases from J, the gap between germline ends came to 11 bases. The CDR3 reads CASSLATVLDYGYTF. The CDR3 DNA reads TGTGCCAGCAGCTTAGCGACAGTCCTGGACTATGGCTACACCTTC.

The V and J genes are TRBV6-5 and TRBJ1-2; D possibly corresponds to TRBD1 (6 bases). The CDR3 length is 13 residues. Per germline, CDR1 MNHEY and CDR2 SVGAGI. V gave up 6 bases and J gave up 0 bases, with 8 bases separating them. Here the CDR3 reads CASRGQSNYGYTF. As DNA, the CDR3 is TGTGCCAGCAGAGGACAGTCTAACTATGGCTACACCTTC.

The chain recombines TRBV9 with TRBJ1-2; a possible D gene is TRBD1 (6 bases). Trimming cost V 2 bases and J 5 bases, with 19 bases left between them. The CDR3 contains 16 residues. Germline V gives CDR1 SGDLS, CDR2 YYNGEE. The DNA of the CDR3 is TGTGCCAGCAGCGTCGGTTTGGGGGCGGCCCCGTATGGCTACACCTTC. It yields the protein CASSVGLGAAPYGYTF.

The V and J genes are TRBV4-1 and TRBJ1-1; D gene unclear. Germline V gene sequence: CDR1 MGHRA, CDR2 YSYEKL. The V gene lost 4 bases and the J gene lost 1 base, with 19 bases spanning the gap. The CDR3 covers 17 residues. The CDR3 coding sequence is TGCGCCAGCAGCCCCCTTACGGCCCGCCGGTGGAACACTGAAGCTTTCTTT. It codes for CASSPLTARRWNTEAFF.

This rearrangement joins TRBV9 to TRBJ2-7, with a possible D match to TRBD1 (6 bases). The V end was cut by 1 base, the J end by 0 bases, with 8 bases between. Per the germline V gene, CDR1 is SGDLS and CDR2 is YYNGEE. The CDR3 has 14 residues. The CDR3 loop is CASSVQGSSYEQYF. The CDR3 DNA follows: TGTGCCAGCAGCGTACAGGGGAGCTCCTACGAGCAGTACTTC.

This clone was counted a few times. The gene calls are TRBV19 and TRBJ1-3; 9 bases align to TRBD1. Germline values: CDR1 LNHDA, CDR2 SQIVND (reference sequence). J gave up 0 bases and V 3 bases, and 6 bases lay outside the gene matches. The CDR3 contains 17 residues. The CDR3 here is CASSIKGQGASGNTIYF. The DNA of the CDR3 is TGTGCCAGTAGTATCAAGGGACAGGGAGCCTCTGGAAACACCATATATTTT. The complete variable domain, with remaining parts taken from reference TRBV19 and TRBJ1-3, reads DGGITQSPKYLFRKEGQNVTLSCEQNLNHDAMYWYRQDPGQGLRLIYYSQIVNDFQKGDIAEGYSVSREKKESFPLTVTSAQKNPTAFYLCASSIKGQGASGNTIYFGEGSWLTVV.

This clone was found a few times. The V gene is TRBV6-5, the J gene TRBJ1-1; 7 bases align to TRBD1. Germline V gene sequence: CDR1 MNHEY, CDR2 SVGAGI. With 4 bases clipped from V and 2 bases from J, the junction kept 7 bases outside the gene matches. The CDR3 has 15 residues. CDR3 region: CASSFRQGLNTEAFF. The CDR3, as DNA: TGTGCCAGCAGTTTTCGACAGGGCCTAAACACTGAAGCTTTCTTT.

CDR3 DNA: TGTGCCAGCAGCCTCGGACATGCGAGCAATCAGCCCCAGCATTTT. Its protein product is CASSLGHASNQPQHF. The chain joins TRBV2 to TRBJ1-5; the D gene is possibly TRBD1 (5 bases). The CDR3 is 15 residues long. CDR1 and CDR2 from the germline V gene are SNHLY and FYNNEI. The V end lost 6 bases, the J end lost 1 base, and 13 bases lay between the germline ends.

The V call is TRBV28, the J call TRBJ1-2, with D possibly TRBD1 on 5 matching bases. This CDR3 has 16 residues. In germline, CDR1 is MDHEN, CDR2 SYDVKM. V was pared by 6 bases and J by 4 bases, with 21 bases between. CDR3 loop: CASSLGASGRSYGYTF. CDR3 sequence (DNA): TGTGCCAGCAGCCTAGGGGCGTCGGGTCGGTCCTATGGCTACACCTTC.

V and J are TRBV4-1 and TRBJ1-1; D gene unclear. Deletions cut 2 bases from V and 1 base from J, with 14 bases between. The CDR3 is 16 residues long. Germline-derived CDR1 and CDR2 are MGHRA and YSYEKL. This chain's CDR3 is CASSQNGRSENTEAFF. The CDR3 DNA reads TGCGCCAGCAGCCAAAACGGAAGGAGTGAGAACACTGAAGCTTTCTTT.

In its sample, this clone was seen once. The genes are TRBV28 and TRBJ1-6; TRBD1 might be the D (5 bases). The CDR3 covers 16 residues. Germline V gives CDR1 MDHEN, CDR2 SYDVKM. Trimming took 4 bases from V and 2 from J, leaving 12 bases between them. Written as DNA, the CDR3 is TGTGCCAGCAGTTCCCCTCGGGGGACCTATAATTCACCCCTCCACTTT. Protein: CASSSPRGTYNSPLHF.

The CDR3 nucleotides read TGCGCCAGCGGGGAGGGAAATCCTGGAAACACCATATATTTT. It is translated as CASGEGNPGNTIYF. V usage is TRBV5-1 and J usage is TRBJ1-3, with D unclear. The CDR3 covers 14 residues. Germline-derived CDR1 and CDR2 are SGHRS and YFSETQ. V was cut by 7 bases and J by 2 bases, with 13 bases left in between.

This chain connects TRBV19 to TRBJ1-2, with TRBD1 as a possible D gene (5 bases). The germline CDR1 and CDR2 sequences are LNHDA and SQIVND (reference sequence). Between the trimmed V and J ends, which lost 0 bases and 5 bases, there was a span of 10 bases. This CDR3 has 14 residues. The CDR3 protein is CASSIDAGPYGYTF. The CDR3 DNA follows: TGTGCCAGTAGTATAGATGCAGGGCCTTATGGCTACACCTTC.

CDR3 sequence: CSVGQMNTGELFF. CDR3 nucleotide sequence: TGCAGCGTTGGACAGATGAACACCGGGGAGCTGTTTTTT. This chain connects TRBV29-1 to TRBJ2-2, with D maybe TRBD1 (5 bases). This CDR3 has 13 amino acids. Trimming removed 4 bases from V and 1 base from J, with 7 bases in between. The germline gives CDR1 SQVTM, CDR2 ANQGSEA.

The chain couples TRBV7-6 to TRBJ1-1, with D possibly TRBD1 on 6 matching bases. The CDR3 is made up of 12 amino acids. CDR1 SGHVS and CDR2 FNYEAQ come from the germline V gene. The ends were cut back, 5 bases at V and 4 bases at J, with 8 bases in the middle. CDR3: CASSRGGTEAFF. CDR3 nucleotides: TGTGCCAGCAGCAGGGGGGGCACTGAAGCTTTCTTT.

The J gene is TRBJ2-7, the V gene TRBV3-1 (or the pseudogene TRBV3-2); 9 nucleotides agree with TRBD2. The V and J ends lost 1 base and 4 bases, in that order; junction bases with no gene match: 2. CDR3 length: 14 residues. Germline V CDR1 and CDR2: LGHDT, YNNKEL (reference sequence). For the CDR3, the DNA is TGTGCCAGCAGCCAAGGGCGGGAGGGTTACGAGCAGTACTTC. It specifies CASSQGREGYEQYF.

J is TRBJ2-5 and V is TRBV5-1, with a weak D call TRBD2 (7 bases). Germline V gene data show CDR1 as SGHRS and CDR2 as YFSETQ. V was cut by 3 bases and J by 5 bases, with 14 bases left in between. This CDR3 is built from 14 residues. The CDR3 region is CASSYKGGEETQYF. The CDR3 nucleotides read TGCGCCAGCAGCTACAAGGGGGGGGAGGAGACCCAGTACTTC.

This clone was detected a few times. The V gene is TRBV3-1 (or the pseudogene TRBV3-2), the J gene TRBJ2-3; D may be TRBD2 (6 bases). The CDR3 loop spans 14 amino acids. Germline V lookup: CDR1 LGHDT, CDR2 YNNKEL (reference sequence). The V end was cut by 1 base, the J end by 6 bases, with 11 bases between. CDR3 in DNA: TGTGCCAGCAGCCAAGCGGGTAGCGGCGATACGCAGTATTTT. Amino acids: CASSQAGSGDTQYF.

This sequence joins TRBV30 and TRBJ1-1; D ambiguous. This CDR3 region has 13 residues. The germline V gene encodes CDR1 GTSNPN and CDR2 SVGIG (reference sequence). Trimming removed 3 bases from V and 1 base from J, with 9 bases in between. The CDR3 DNA follows: TGTGCCTGGAGGAAACGGGCGAACACTGAAGCTTTCTTT. Its translation: CAWRKRANTEAFF.

The chain combines TRBV12-3 or TRBV12-4 with TRBJ1-1, with D unclear. Trimming shortened V by 6 bases and J by 3 bases, and 8 bases separated the two germline ends. CDR3 length: 12 residues. DNA for the CDR3: TGTGCCAGCAGAGGACGGTACACTGAAGCTTTCTTT. Its protein product is CASRGRYTEAFF.

This sequence joins TRBV24-1 and TRBJ1-1, with a possible D match to TRBD1 (6 bases). The CDR3 has 14 residues. Trimming removed 4 bases from V and 4 bases from J, with 12 bases in between. Germline V gene sequence: CDR1 KGHDR, CDR2 SFDVKD. CDR3 DNA: TGTGCCACCAGTGACCCACAGGGAGGCACTGAAGCTTTCTTT. Residues: CATSDPQGGTEAFF.

The chain carries TRBV19 and TRBJ2-7, with TRBD2 identical over 9 bases. There are 17 residues in the CDR3. Looked up from germline, CDR1 is LNHDA and CDR2 is SQIVND (reference sequence). Germline trimming cut 1 base from V and 3 bases from J; bases unmatched to any gene: 10. CDR3 nucleotides: TGTGCCAGTAGTATAGTTGGGCCAGCGGGGGGCGACTACGAGCAGTACTTC. It specifies CASSIVGPAGGDYEQYF.

This clone has more than one count but fewer than ten. J is TRBJ2-7 and V is TRBV5-6; 7 bases are a match to TRBD1. The V and J ends lost 4 bases and 6 bases, in that order; junction bases with no gene match: 10. This CDR3 is built from 14 residues. The germline V gene has CDR1 SGHDT and CDR2 YYEEEE. CDR3 region: CASSLPDRAGEQYF. CDR3 in DNA: TGTGCCAGCAGCCTCCCTGACAGGGCAGGCGAGCAGTACTTC.

The chain has TRBV6-6 and TRBJ1-1; 7 bases match TRBD1. Germline loops: CDR1 MNHNY, CDR2 SVGAGI (reference sequence). The CDR3 has 12 amino acids. The junction had 3 bases not matched to a gene; V was cut back by 7 bases and J by 4 bases. CDR3 region: CASKHRGTEAFF. In DNA, the CDR3 is TGTGCCAGCAAACACAGGGGCACTGAAGCTTTCTTT.